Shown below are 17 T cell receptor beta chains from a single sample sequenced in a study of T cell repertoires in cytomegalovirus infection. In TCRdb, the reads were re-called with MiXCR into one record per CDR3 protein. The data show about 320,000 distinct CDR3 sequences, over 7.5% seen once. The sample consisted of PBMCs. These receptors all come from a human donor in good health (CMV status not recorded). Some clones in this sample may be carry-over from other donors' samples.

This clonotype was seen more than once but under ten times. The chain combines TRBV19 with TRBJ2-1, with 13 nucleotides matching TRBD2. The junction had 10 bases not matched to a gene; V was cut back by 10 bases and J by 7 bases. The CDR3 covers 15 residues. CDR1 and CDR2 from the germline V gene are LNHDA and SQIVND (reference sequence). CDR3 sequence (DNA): TGTGCCACCTCCCGGACTAGCGGGAGCGGAAATGAGCAGTTCTTC. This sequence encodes CATSRTSGSGNEQFF.

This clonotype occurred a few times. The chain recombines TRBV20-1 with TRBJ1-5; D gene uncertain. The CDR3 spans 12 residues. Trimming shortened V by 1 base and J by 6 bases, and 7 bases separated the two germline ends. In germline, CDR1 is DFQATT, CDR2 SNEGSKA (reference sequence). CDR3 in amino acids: CSARGGSQPQHF. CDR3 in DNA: TGCAGTGCTAGAGGAGGCAGTCAGCCCCAGCATTTT.

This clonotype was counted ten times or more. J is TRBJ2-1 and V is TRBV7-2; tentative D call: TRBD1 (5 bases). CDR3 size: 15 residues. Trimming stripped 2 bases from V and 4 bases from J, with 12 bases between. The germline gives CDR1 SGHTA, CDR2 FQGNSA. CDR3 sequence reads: CASSLTQGWYNEQFF. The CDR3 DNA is TGTGCCAGCAGCTTAACCCAGGGATGGTACAATGAGCAGTTCTTC.

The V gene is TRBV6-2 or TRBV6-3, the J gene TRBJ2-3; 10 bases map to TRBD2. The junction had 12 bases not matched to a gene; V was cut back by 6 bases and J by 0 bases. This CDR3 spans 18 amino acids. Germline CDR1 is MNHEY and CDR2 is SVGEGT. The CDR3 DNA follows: TGTGCCAGCAGGCAGACTAGCGGGCAGGCCCCCAGCACAGATACGCAGTATTTT. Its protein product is CASRQTSGQAPSTDTQYF.

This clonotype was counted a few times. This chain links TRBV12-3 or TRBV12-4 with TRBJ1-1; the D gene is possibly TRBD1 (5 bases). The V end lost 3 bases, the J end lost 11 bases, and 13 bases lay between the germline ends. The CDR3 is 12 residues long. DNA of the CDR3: TGTGCCAGCAGTTTGGGGCGGGCGGGGGCTTTCTTT. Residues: CASSLGRAGAFF.

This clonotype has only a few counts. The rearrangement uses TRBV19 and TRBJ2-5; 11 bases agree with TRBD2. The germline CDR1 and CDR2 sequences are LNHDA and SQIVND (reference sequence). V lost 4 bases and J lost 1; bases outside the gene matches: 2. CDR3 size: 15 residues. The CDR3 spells CASSRGTSGQETQYF. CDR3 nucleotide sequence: TGTGCCAGTAGTAGAGGGACTAGCGGCCAAGAGACCCAGTACTTC.

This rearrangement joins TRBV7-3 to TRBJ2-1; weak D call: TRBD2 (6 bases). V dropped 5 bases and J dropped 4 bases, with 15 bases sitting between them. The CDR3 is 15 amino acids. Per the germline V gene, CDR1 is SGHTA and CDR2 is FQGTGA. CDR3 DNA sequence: TGTGCCAGCAGCATCCGGGACTCTCCGTACAATGAGCAGTTCTTC. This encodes CASSIRDSPYNEQFF.

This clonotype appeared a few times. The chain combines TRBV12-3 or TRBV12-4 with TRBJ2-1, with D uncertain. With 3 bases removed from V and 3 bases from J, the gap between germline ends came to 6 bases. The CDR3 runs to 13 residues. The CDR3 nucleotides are TGTGCCAGCAGTTTCGACAACTACAATGAGCAGTTCTTC. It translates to CASSFDNYNEQFF.

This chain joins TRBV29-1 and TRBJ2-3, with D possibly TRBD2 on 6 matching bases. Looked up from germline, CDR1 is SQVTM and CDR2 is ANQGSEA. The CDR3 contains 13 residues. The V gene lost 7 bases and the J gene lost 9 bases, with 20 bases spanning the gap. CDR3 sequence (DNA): TGCAGCGAAATCGGGACTGCTGAGGGCACGCAGTATTTT. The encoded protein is CSEIGTAEGTQYF.

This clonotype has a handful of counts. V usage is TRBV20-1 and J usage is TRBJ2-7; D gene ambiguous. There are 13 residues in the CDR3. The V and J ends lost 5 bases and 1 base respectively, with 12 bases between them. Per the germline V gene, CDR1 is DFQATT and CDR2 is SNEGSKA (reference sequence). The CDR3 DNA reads TGCAGTGCTCAGGATTCCTCATCCTACGAGCAGTACTTC. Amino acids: CSAQDSSSYEQYF.

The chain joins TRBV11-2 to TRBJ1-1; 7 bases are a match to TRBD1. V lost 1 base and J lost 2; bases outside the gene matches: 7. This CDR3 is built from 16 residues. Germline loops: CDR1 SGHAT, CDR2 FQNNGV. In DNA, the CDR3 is TGTGCCAGCAGCTTAGGGAAGAGGGGGCTTAACACTGAAGCTTTCTTT. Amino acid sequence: CASSLGKRGLNTEAFF.

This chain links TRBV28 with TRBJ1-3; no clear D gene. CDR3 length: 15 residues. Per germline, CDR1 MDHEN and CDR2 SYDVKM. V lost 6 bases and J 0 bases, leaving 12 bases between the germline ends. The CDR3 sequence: CASSSGSYSGNTIYF. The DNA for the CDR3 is TGTGCCAGCAGCTCCGGGAGTTACTCTGGAAACACCATATATTTT.

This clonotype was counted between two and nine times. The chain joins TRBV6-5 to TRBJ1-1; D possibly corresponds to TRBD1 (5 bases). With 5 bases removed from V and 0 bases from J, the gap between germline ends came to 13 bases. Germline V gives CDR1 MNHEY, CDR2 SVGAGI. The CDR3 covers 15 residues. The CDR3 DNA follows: TGTGCCAGCAGTGCTAGCAGGGTGGTGAACACTGAAGCTTTCTTT. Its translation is CASSASRVVNTEAFF.

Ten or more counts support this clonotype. The CDR3 DNA follows: TGTGCCAGCAGCCTCGGGACAGCCTGGGGCCAAGAGACCCAGTACTTC. Its translation: CASSLGTAWGQETQYF. The chain carries TRBV7-2 and TRBJ2-5; 7 bases are a match to TRBD1. J lost 1 base, V lost 5 bases, and 10 bases had no gene match. Germline V lookup: CDR1 SGHTA, CDR2 FQGNSA. This CDR3 region has 16 residues.

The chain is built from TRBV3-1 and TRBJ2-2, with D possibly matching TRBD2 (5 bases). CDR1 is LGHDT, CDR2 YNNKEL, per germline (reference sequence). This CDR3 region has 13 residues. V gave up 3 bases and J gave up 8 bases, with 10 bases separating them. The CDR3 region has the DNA TGTGCCAGCAGCCAGTTAGCGCCAGGGGAGCTGTTTTTT. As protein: CASSQLAPGELFF.

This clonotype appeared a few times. CDR3 bases: TGTGCCAGCAGTTACTCGAGTGCGCTAGCGGGAGTGACCTACGAGCAGTACTTC. This gives the protein CASSYSSALAGVTYEQYF. The chain joins TRBV6-2 or TRBV6-3 to TRBJ2-7, with 10 bases fitting TRBD2. The V and J ends lost 0 bases and 2 bases, in that order; junction bases with no gene match: 10. The CDR3 sequence is 18 residues long. The germline gives CDR1 MNHEY, CDR2 SVGEGT.

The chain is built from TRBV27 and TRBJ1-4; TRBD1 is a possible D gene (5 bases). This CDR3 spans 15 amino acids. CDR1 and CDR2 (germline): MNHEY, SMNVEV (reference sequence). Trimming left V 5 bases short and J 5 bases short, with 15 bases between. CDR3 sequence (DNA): TGTGCCAGCAGTAAGGGGACGCGCAAGAATGAAAAACTGTTTTTT. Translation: CASSKGTRKNEKLFF.